The 29 T cell receptor beta chains presented below share a single source sample, sequenced in a study of T cell responses to AZD1222 COVID-19 vaccine. Profiled with immunoSEQ multiplex PCR; TCRdb holds only in-frame clones, not every one. This table has under 150,000 clones, 65% to 90% appearing once. The specimen was peripheral blood, collected 28 days after the second dose of the MenACWY control vaccine. Source of these receptors: an adult who received the MenACWY meningococcal vaccine as a control.

This clone was recorded only once. This CDR3 reads CASSLVGGGRGYTF. The CDR3 nucleotides read TGTGCCAGCAGCTTAGTAGGGGGCGGGCGTGGCTACACCTTC. The chain uses TRBV7-2 and TRBJ1-2; the match to TRBD1 covers 7 bases. The CDR3 covers 14 residues. Trimming cost V 1 base and J 7 bases; bases outside gene matches: 6. Germline lookup yields CDR1 SGHTA and CDR2 FQGNSA.

The chain recombines TRBV5-6 with TRBJ1-6, with 8 bases identical to TRBD1. CDR3 size: 16 residues. Germline trimming cut 0 bases from V and 9 bases from J; bases unmatched to any gene: 8. Germline CDR1 SGHDT, CDR2 YYEEEE. The CDR3 nucleotides read TGTGCCAGCAGCTTGGCTAGGACAGGGCCAAGTTCACCCCTCCACTTT. It is translated as CASSLARTGPSSPLHF.

The chain carries TRBV29-1 and TRBJ2-5; 10 bases align to TRBD2. The V and J ends lost 4 bases and 4 bases, in that order; junction bases with no gene match: 9. CDR1 SQVTM and CDR2 ANQGSEA come from the germline V gene. The CDR3 sequence is 15 residues long. The CDR3 sequence is CSVGWLAGALETQYF. For the CDR3, the DNA is TGCAGCGTTGGCTGGCTAGCGGGGGCCTTAGAGACCCAGTACTTC.

The chain employs TRBV24-1 and TRBJ2-1; D is perhaps TRBD1 (6 bases). Germline V gene lookup returns CDR1 KGHDR and CDR2 SFDVKD. The V end lost 4 bases, the J end lost 11 bases, and 14 bases lay between the germline ends. The CDR3 totals 13 residues. The CDR3 nucleotides are TGTGCCACCAGTGAGCGTACAGGGACCCAGCAGTTCTTC. This translates into CATSERTGTQQFF.

This clone came up a few times. This chain uses TRBV7-2 with TRBJ1-1, with a weak D call TRBD1 (5 bases). The CDR3 contains 15 residues. The germline V gene has CDR1 SGHTA and CDR2 FQGNSA. The ends were cut back, 1 base at V and 1 base at J, with 10 bases in the middle. CDR3: CASSLGATENTEAFF. In nucleotides, the CDR3 is TGTGCCAGCAGCTTAGGAGCGACAGAGAACACTGAAGCTTTCTTT.

The rearrangement uses TRBV28 and TRBJ2-2, with 7 bases lining up with TRBD2. The germline gives CDR1 MDHEN, CDR2 SYDVKM. Trimming at V came to 4 bases and at J to 9 bases, leaving 20 bases not matched to a gene. The CDR3 has 18 amino acids. This CDR3 is CASSSNLGGGGPNWELFF. CDR3 DNA sequence: TGTGCCAGCAGTTCAAATCTTGGCGGCGGGGGACCCAACTGGGAGCTGTTTTTT. Looking up the rest from reference TRBV28 and TRBJ2-2 gives the full variable domain: DVKVTQSSRYLVKRTGEKVFLECVQDMDHENMFWYRQDPGLGLRLIYFSYDVKMKEKGDIPEGYSVSREKKERFSLILESASTNQTSMYLCASSSNLGGGGPNWELFFGEGSRLTVL.

CDR3 protein: CASSPFGGANTGELFF. CDR3 nucleotides: TGTGCCAGCTCACCGTTCGGGGGCGCGAACACCGGGGAGCTGTTTTTT. The chain is built from TRBV18 and TRBJ2-2; TRBD1 or TRBD2 may be the D gene (6 bases each). Germline V gene sequence: CDR1 KGHSH, CDR2 LQKENI. The V and J ends lost 3 bases and 0 bases respectively, with 11 bases between them. The CDR3 is 16 residues long.

The rearrangement joins TRBV24-1 to TRBJ2-1; no definite D call. V was clipped by 5 bases and J by 6 bases, with 13 bases between them. Germline V lookup: CDR1 KGHDR, CDR2 SFDVKD. The CDR3 covers 14 residues. As DNA, the CDR3 is TGTGCCACCAGTGGTTCCGCTAGGATCAATGAGCAGTTCTTC. It codes for CATSGSARINEQFF.

This clone was observed once. CDR3 sequence (DNA): TGTGCCAGCAGTTGGACAGGGCTAGAGACCCAGTACTTC. It specifies CASSWTGLETQYF. The chain uses TRBV6-5 and TRBJ2-5; TRBD1 aligns across 8 bases. The CDR3 totals 13 residues. Per germline, CDR1 MNHEY and CDR2 SVGAGI. Unmatched junction bases numbered 2, after V lost 4 bases and J lost 4 bases.

V is TRBV18 and J is TRBJ1-4; TRBD1 agrees at 7 bases. The CDR3 sequence is 16 residues long. J gave up 3 bases and V 4 bases, and 8 bases lay outside the gene matches. The V gene's germline CDR1 is KGHSH and CDR2 LQKENI. CDR3 in DNA: TGTGCCAGCTCACAGAACCTACAGGGGCCTAATGAAAAACTGTTTTTT. This gives the protein CASSQNLQGPNEKLFF.

The rearrangement joins TRBV7-2 to TRBJ1-2; no clear D gene. Germline V gene data show CDR1 as SGHTA and CDR2 as FQGNSA. This CDR3 region has 14 residues. The V gene lost 1 base and the J gene lost 7 bases, with 13 bases spanning the gap. The CDR3 DNA sequence: TGTGCCAGCAGCTTAGAACAAGATGCCCTTGGCTACACCTTC. This translates into CASSLEQDALGYTF.

V gene TRBV27 combines with J gene TRBJ1-2; no clear D gene. Trimming cost V 0 bases and J 2 bases, with 7 bases left between them. In germline, CDR1 is MNHEY, CDR2 SMNVEV (reference sequence). The CDR3 has 14 residues. The CDR3: CASSLSRRNYGYTF. CDR3 coding DNA: TGTGCCAGCAGTTTATCGCGCCGGAACTATGGCTACACCTTC.

V gene TRBV18 combines with J gene TRBJ2-7; 10 bases map to TRBD1. CDR3 length equals 16 residues. Trimming cost V 6 bases and J 5 bases; bases outside gene matches: 13. Germline CDR1 is KGHSH and CDR2 is LQKENI. The DNA of the CDR3 is TGTGCCAGCTCTCAACAATCCTCCGGGACAGGGGACGAGCAGTACTTC. Amino acids: CASSQQSSGTGDEQYF.

This clone was counted a few times. This chain links TRBV19 with TRBJ1-1; 9 nucleotides align to TRBD1. Germline V gene data show CDR1 as LNHDA and CDR2 as SQIVND (reference sequence). The CDR3 runs to 15 residues. V was clipped by 6 bases and J by 5 bases; unmatched bases: 10. CDR3 sequence reads: CASRSRETGGTEAFF. DNA for the CDR3: TGTGCCAGTAGATCGAGGGAGACAGGGGGAACTGAAGCTTTCTTT. The entire variable domain, with the rest obtained from reference TRBV19 and TRBJ1-1, is as follows: DGGITQSPKYLFRKEGQNVTLSCEQNLNHDAMYWYRQDPGQGLRLIYYSQIVNDFQKGDIAEGYSVSREKKESFPLTVTSAQKNPTAFYLCASRSRETGGTEAFFGQGTRLTVV.

This rearrangement joins TRBV6-6 to TRBJ1-6; D perhaps matches TRBD1 (6 bases). The germline CDR1 and CDR2 sequences are MNHNY and SVGAGI (reference sequence). CDR3 length: 14 residues. Trimming left V 5 bases short and J 3 bases short, with 8 bases between. CDR3 loop: CASSLDSYNSPLHF. DNA of the CDR3: TGTGCCAGCAGTCTGGACAGCTATAATTCACCCCTCCACTTT.

The J gene is TRBJ2-5, the V gene TRBV29-1; D may correspond to TRBD1 or TRBD2 (5 bases each). Germline values: CDR1 SQVTM, CDR2 ANQGSEA. Trimming removed 7 bases at V and 5 bases at J, with 14 bases between. The length of the CDR3 is 12 residues. The CDR3 reads CSATGAPETQYF. CDR3 bases: TGCAGCGCAACCGGGGCCCCGGAGACCCAGTACTTC.

The V call is TRBV14, the J call TRBJ2-2; TRBD2 agrees at 10 bases. Germline trimming cut 4 bases from V and 7 bases from J; bases unmatched to any gene: 12. The length of the CDR3 is 17 residues. Germline CDR1 SGHDN, CDR2 FVKESK. CDR3 nucleotides: TGTGCCAGCAGCCTAGAACTAGCGGGGCCCCGAGACGGGGAGCTGTTTTTT. This translates into CASSLELAGPRDGELFF.

The chain links TRBV4-2 to TRBJ2-1; TRBD2 agrees at 10 bases. The ends lost 0 bases at V and 7 bases at J; junction bases unmatched: 6. Germline V gene lookup returns CDR1 LGHNA and CDR2 YNFKEQ. CDR3 length: 16 residues. The CDR3 here is CASSQEAGGPLNEQFF. CDR3 nucleotide sequence: TGTGCCAGCAGCCAAGAAGCGGGAGGGCCATTAAATGAGCAGTTCTTC.

V usage is TRBV15 and J usage is TRBJ1-6; D is uncertain. V was pared by 0 bases and J by 9 bases, with 6 bases between. The CDR3 sequence is 13 residues long. Per germline, CDR1 LNHNV and CDR2 YYDKDF (reference sequence). CDR3 sequence: CATSRDPSSPLHF. The CDR3 nucleotides read TGTGCCACCAGCAGAGATCCGAGTTCACCCCTCCACTTT.

This chain connects TRBV19 to TRBJ2-2; D perhaps matches TRBD2 (5 bases). The CDR3 runs to 14 residues. CDR1 LNHDA and CDR2 SQIVND come from the germline V gene (reference sequence). Trimming cost V 6 bases and J 5 bases, with 13 bases left between them. Written as DNA, the CDR3 is TGTGCCAGTAGCTTTCAGACTACGACCGGGGAGCTGTTTTTT. Its protein is CASSFQTTTGELFF. Drawing the rest from reference TRBV19 and TRBJ2-2, the complete variable domain is DGGITQSPKYLFRKEGQNVTLSCEQNLNHDAMYWYRQDPGQGLRLIYYSQIVNDFQKGDIAEGYSVSREKKESFPLTVTSAQKNPTAFYLCASSFQTTTGELFFGEGSRLTVL.

The chain carries TRBV4-1 and TRBJ2-7; D call uncertain. The germline V gene has CDR1 MGHRA and CDR2 YSYEKL. The V gene lost 1 base and the J gene lost 0 bases, with 16 bases spanning the gap. The length of the CDR3 is 17 residues. This CDR3 is CASSQGRLRVSSYEQYF. The CDR3 DNA is TGCGCCAGCAGCCAAGGTCGCCTTCGAGTCAGCTCCTACGAGCAGTACTTC.

This clone occurred once. The V gene is TRBV5-1, the J gene TRBJ2-3; the D is unclear. Per germline, CDR1 SGHRS and CDR2 YFSETQ. Between the trimmed V and J ends, which lost 5 bases and 4 bases, there was a span of 11 bases. This CDR3 contains 13 residues. The CDR3 sequence: CASSAAAPDTQYF. CDR3 bases: TGCGCCAGCAGTGCGGCAGCGCCAGATACGCAGTATTTT.

The CDR3 is CASTQQGRGNQPQHF. DNA for the CDR3: TGTGCCAGCACTCAACAAGGACGAGGCAATCAGCCCCAGCATTTT. The genes are TRBV6-6 and TRBJ1-5; D not certain. Germline V CDR1 and CDR2: MNHNY, SVGAGI (reference sequence). The CDR3 is 15 amino acids. Trimming shortened V by 7 bases and J by 2 bases, and 15 bases separated the two germline ends.

This chain joins TRBV24-1 and TRBJ1-2; no definite D call. Looked up from germline, CDR1 is KGHDR and CDR2 is SFDVKD. This CDR3 region has 16 residues. V lost 4 bases and J lost 0, with 14 bases in between. CDR3 in amino acids: CATSDAYREANYGYTF. In DNA form, the CDR3 reads TGTGCCACCAGTGACGCATACCGTGAGGCTAACTATGGCTACACCTTC.

The gene calls are TRBV3-1 (or the pseudogene TRBV3-2) and TRBJ1-4, with 9 bases aligning to TRBD1. Germline lookup yields CDR1 LGHDT and CDR2 YNNKEL (reference sequence). This CDR3 comprises 14 residues. With V trimmed by 2 bases and J by 14 bases, 9 bases remained unmatched. CDR3 in DNA: TGTGCCAGCAGCCAATACACAGGGGGCTCAGTGCTGTTTTTT. This translates into CASSQYTGGSVLFF.

This clone has more than one count but fewer than ten. This sequence joins TRBV7-9 and TRBJ2-1, with 10 bases aligning to TRBD2. Germline V lookup: CDR1 SEHNR, CDR2 FQNEAQ (reference sequence). V trimming: 0 bases; J trimming: 5 bases; junction bases outside the gene matches: 4. The CDR3 loop spans 16 amino acids. As DNA, the CDR3 is TGTGCCAGCAGCTTAGCCCTAGCGGGGGCTCACAATGAGCAGTTCTTC. This codes for CASSLALAGAHNEQFF.

In DNA form, the CDR3 reads TGTGCCAGCAGCCAAGGCCTGATACAAGAGACCCAGTACTTC. This codes for CASSQGLIQETQYF. The chain carries TRBV4-2 and TRBJ2-5; D uncertain. CDR3 length: 14 residues. Trimming took off 1 base at V and 2 bases at J, with 8 bases between the two ends. Germline CDR1 is LGHNA and CDR2 is YNFKEQ.

This clone showed up just a few times. The rearrangement joins TRBV29-1 to TRBJ2-1, with TRBD2 identical over 16 bases. CDR1 and CDR2 from the germline V gene are SQVTM and ANQGSEA. This CDR3 comprises 16 residues. The V and J ends lost 8 bases and 6 bases, in that order; junction bases with no gene match: 10. The chain's CDR3 is CSPGGTSGGAGNEQFF. Written as DNA, the CDR3 is TGCAGCCCTGGAGGGACTAGCGGGGGGGCGGGCAATGAGCAGTTCTTC.

The chain links TRBV21-1 to TRBJ2-1; TRBD2 was called by the table and not checked on the DNA. TRBV21-1 is a recognized pseudogene. This CDR3 has 18 amino acids. The CDR3 bases are TGTGCCAGCAGCAACCGGAGTGGACTAGCGGGGGGCCCCGGAGAGCAGTTCTTC. It encodes CASSNRSGLAGGPGEQFF.